The T cell receptor beta chain under discussion was sequenced for a study of T-cell reconstitution after alpha-beta-depleted transplantation in children. Study-level results: When one year had passed after transplant, most T-cell counts and diversity came from newly produced T cells. Expanded graft clones, several hundred of them, were reportedly the source of alpha-beta T cells about two months after transplant. Some patients showed high day-60 TCRbeta diversity, which derived from surviving recipient T cells and thymic progenitors.

The CDR3 is made up of 12 amino acids. Per germline, CDR1 LGHDT and CDR2 YNNKEL (reference sequence). Trimming shortened V by 6 bases and J by 3 bases, and 8 bases separated the two germline ends. A library of TCRbeta sequences, prepared with unique molecular identifiers, was generated. TCRdb re-called the PCR reads with MiXCR, one entry per CDR3 protein. The sample records 90,000 to 100,000 distinct CDR3 sequences, more than 20% being singletons. The sample holds a few counts of this clonotype. What it binds is not known. V and J are TRBV3-1 and TRBJ1-1, with D uncertain. The clonotype was recovered from a boy aged 2 to 10 with acute lymphoblastic leukemia, due to receive a stem cell transplant. Sequencing was performed on PBMCs, taken before TCRalphabeta/CD19-depleted stem cell transplant. In nucleotides, the CDR3 is TGTGCCAGCAGAGGGTCGGACACTGAAGCTTTCTTT. Translated, it gives CASRGSDTEAFF.